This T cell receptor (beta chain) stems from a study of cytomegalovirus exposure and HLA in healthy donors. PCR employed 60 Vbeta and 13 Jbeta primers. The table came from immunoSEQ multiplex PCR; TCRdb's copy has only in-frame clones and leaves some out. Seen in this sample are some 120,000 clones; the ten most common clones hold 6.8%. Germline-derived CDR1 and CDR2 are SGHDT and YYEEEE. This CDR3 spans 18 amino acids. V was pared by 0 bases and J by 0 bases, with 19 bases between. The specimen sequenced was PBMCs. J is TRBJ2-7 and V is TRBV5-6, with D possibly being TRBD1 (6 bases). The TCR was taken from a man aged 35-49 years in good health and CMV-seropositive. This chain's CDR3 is CASSLEGQPSKSSYEQYF. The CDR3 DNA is TGTGCCAGCAGCTTGGAAGGACAGCCCTCTAAGAGCTCCTACGAGCAGTACTTC.